The 25 T cell receptor beta chains presented below share a single source sample, sequenced in a study of shared clonotypes between healthy human individuals. Measured with immunoSEQ multiplex PCR; TCRdb has only the in-frame clones, and not every one. The sample lists around 510,000 clones; about 96% were seen once. The sequenced sample consisted of naive CD4+ T cells sorted from blood. Subset: CD45RA+ positively selected. These receptors all stem from a woman aged 25 to 45 in good health.

V is TRBV4-1 and J is TRBJ2-3; 8 nucleotides align to TRBD2. Trimming removed 4 bases from V and 2 bases from J; junction bases left unmatched: 5. There are 15 residues in the CDR3. Germline V gene lookup returns CDR1 MGHRA and CDR2 YSYEKL. The CDR3 nucleotides are TGCGCCAGCAGCCCGCTACTAGCGGCCACAGATACGCAGTATTTT. Its translation is CASSPLLAATDTQYF.

This chain connects TRBV30 to TRBJ2-3; D gene unclear. Germline values: CDR1 GTSNPN, CDR2 SVGIG (reference sequence). This CDR3 is 12 amino acids long. Between the trimmed V and J ends, which lost 2 bases and 2 bases, there was a span of 5 bases. CDR3 DNA sequence: TGTGCCTGGAGTTCTTCCACAGATACGCAGTATTTT. Residues: CAWSSSTDTQYF.

This clone has a single count. This chain links TRBV5-1 with TRBJ2-7; 10 bases are shared with TRBD2. CDR1 is SGHRS and CDR2 is YFSETQ in the germline V gene. After removal of 3 bases from V and 1 base from J, the junction contained 7 bases not matched to a gene. CDR3 length: 16 amino acids. The CDR3 protein is CASSSRGLADSYEQYF. The DNA of the CDR3 is TGCGCCAGCAGCTCCCGCGGACTAGCGGATTCCTACGAGCAGTACTTC. Looking up the rest from reference TRBV5-1 and TRBJ2-7 gives the full variable domain: KAGVTQTPRYLIKTRGQQVTLSCSPISGHRSVSWYQQTPGQGLQFLFEYFSETQRNKGNFPGRFSGRQFSNSRSEMNVSTLELGDSALYLCASSSRGLADSYEQYFGPGTRLTVT.

V is TRBV6-5 and J is TRBJ1-2, with a tentative D call TRBD1 (6 bases). The ends were cut back, 7 bases at V and 7 bases at J, with 19 bases in the middle. Looked up from germline, CDR1 is MNHEY and CDR2 is SVGAGI. This CDR3 comprises 14 residues. CDR3 sequence reads: CASTTILGTSGYTF. The CDR3 nucleotides read TGTGCCAGCACCACAATCCTCGGGACATCTGGCTACACCTTC.

The genes are TRBV28 and TRBJ2-7; D could derive from TRBD1 or TRBD2 (5 bases each). The V gene's germline CDR1 is MDHEN and CDR2 SYDVKM. The CDR3 extends over 15 amino acids. V lost 2 bases and J lost 3, with 14 bases in between. CDR3 nucleotides: TGTGCCAGCAGTTTACGGGACCAAAATAACTACGAGCAGTACTTC. Amino acid sequence: CASSLRDQNNYEQYF.

The rearrangement joins TRBV28 to TRBJ1-5, with D perhaps TRBD1 (5 bases). Trimming stripped 7 bases from V and 9 bases from J, with 16 bases between. Germline-derived CDR1 and CDR2 are MDHEN and SYDVKM. CDR3 size: 13 residues. The CDR3 DNA follows: TGTGCCAGCAACCCGGGGACCCGCCGGCCCCAGCATTTT. Protein sequence: CASNPGTRRPQHF.

This rearrangement joins TRBV19 to TRBJ2-1, with D uncertain. The CDR3 spans 14 residues. CDR1 is LNHDA, CDR2 SQIVND, per germline (reference sequence). Trimming stripped 9 bases from V and 0 bases from J, with 12 bases between. The CDR3 DNA follows: TGTGCCAGCATGAAATCTAACTCCTACAATGAGCAGTTCTTC. Its translation: CASMKSNSYNEQFF.

The chain recombines TRBV5-1 with TRBJ2-6; the match to TRBD1 covers 8 bases. CDR3 size: 18 residues. After removal of 1 base from V and 0 bases from J, the junction contained 6 bases not matched to a gene. From germline, CDR1 is SGHRS and CDR2 YFSETQ. The chain's CDR3 is CASSLWGQDRSGANVLTF. CDR3 nucleotide sequence: TGCGCCAGCAGCTTGTGGGGACAGGATCGCTCTGGGGCCAACGTCCTGACTTTC.

The CDR3 DNA follows: TGTGCCAGCAGCTCGGGACTAGCGGAAGAGACCCAGTACTTC. This translates into CASSSGLAEETQYF. The chain couples TRBV7-3 to TRBJ2-5, with 11 bases aligning to TRBD2. There are 14 residues in the CDR3. Looked up from germline, CDR1 is SGHTA and CDR2 is FQGTGA. Unmatched junction bases numbered 1, after V lost 4 bases and J lost 3 bases.

The rearrangement links TRBV11-1 to TRBJ1-2; unclear D gene. Trimming removed 3 bases at V and 4 bases at J, with 9 bases between. Germline CDR1 reads SGHAT; CDR2 reads FQDESV (reference sequence). The CDR3 length is 13 residues. The CDR3 protein is CASSFRDAYGYTF. As DNA, the CDR3 is TGTGCCAGCAGCTTTCGGGATGCCTATGGCTACACCTTC.

CDR3 residues: CASSLVYGNTEAFF. CDR3 sequence (DNA): TGTGCCAGCAGCTTAGTATACGGAAACACTGAAGCTTTCTTT. The chain uses TRBV7-8 and TRBJ1-1; the D is unclear. Germline V gene data show CDR1 as SGHVS and CDR2 as FQNEAQ. CDR3 length: 14 residues. V was clipped by 1 base and J by 2 bases, with 8 bases between them. The entire variable domain, with the rest obtained from reference TRBV7-8 and TRBJ1-1, is as follows: GAGVSQSPRYKVAKRGQDVALRCDPISGHVSLFWYQQALGQGPEFLTYFQNEAQLDKSGLPSDRFFAERPEGSVSTLKIQRTQQEDSAVYLCASSLVYGNTEAFFGQGTRLTVV.

The chain combines TRBV28 with TRBJ2-7; possibly TRBD1 for D (6 bases). The ends were cut back, 7 bases at V and 2 bases at J, with 12 bases in the middle. Germline V gene sequence: CDR1 MDHEN, CDR2 SYDVKM. This CDR3 is built from 13 residues. In DNA, the CDR3 is TGTGCCAGCACAGTCCCAGGGGCCTACGAGCAGTACTTC. It yields the protein CASTVPGAYEQYF.

The rearrangement joins TRBV5-1 to TRBJ2-7, with 13 bases fitting TRBD2. Germline V gene sequence: CDR1 SGHRS, CDR2 YFSETQ. J was trimmed by 2 bases and V by 4 bases; bases with no gene match: 9. CDR3 length: 17 amino acids. The CDR3, as DNA: TGCGCCAGCAGCCCGCGGACTAGCGGGAGTCAAACCTACGAGCAGTACTTC. Protein: CASSPRTSGSQTYEQYF.

This clone has just one count. This rearrangement joins TRBV6-6 to TRBJ2-6, with a weak D call TRBD1 (6 bases). Germline V gene lookup returns CDR1 MNHNY and CDR2 SVGAGI (reference sequence). The CDR3 consists of 16 residues. Deletions cut 3 bases from V and 2 bases from J, with 11 bases between. CDR3 residues: CASSYRKGAGANVLTF. The CDR3 DNA follows: TGTGCCAGCAGTTATAGAAAGGGGGCTGGGGCCAACGTCCTGACTTTC.

The chain couples TRBV5-1 to TRBJ2-7, with D unclear. Germline values: CDR1 SGHRS, CDR2 YFSETQ. The CDR3 loop spans 13 amino acids. The germline V and J ends were trimmed by 1 base and 9 bases, with 14 bases remaining between them. DNA for the CDR3: TGCGCCAGCAGCTTGTGGGAACTCCAGCCGCAGTACTTC. Amino acids: CASSLWELQPQYF.

J is TRBJ1-3 and V is TRBV18; D uncertain. The germline V gene has CDR1 KGHSH and CDR2 LQKENI. Trimming pared 3 bases from V and 0 bases from J, leaving 21 bases between. CDR3 size: 19 residues. Written as DNA, the CDR3 is TGTGCCAGCTCACCCGTGGTAGGAGGCCCTTTAAGCTCTGGAAACACCATATATTTT. Translated: CASSPVVGGPLSSGNTIYF.

This clone was recorded once. The gene calls are TRBV28 and TRBJ2-1; 12 bases line up with TRBD2. This CDR3 comprises 17 residues. V gave up 4 bases and J gave up 6 bases; unmatched junction bases: 10. The V gene's germline CDR1 is MDHEN and CDR2 SYDVKM. The CDR3 reads CASSSGRPGLAGNEQFF. As DNA, the CDR3 is TGTGCCAGCAGTTCCGGCAGACCGGGACTAGCGGGCAATGAGCAGTTCTTC. The full variable domain, its missing parts supplied by reference TRBV28 and TRBJ2-1, is DVKVTQSSRYLVKRTGEKVFLECVQDMDHENMFWYRQDPGLGLRLIYFSYDVKMKEKGDIPEGYSVSREKKERFSLILESASTNQTSMYLCASSSGRPGLAGNEQFFGPGTRLTVL.

V and J are TRBV12-2 and TRBJ2-3; no check of the table's D call, TRBD2, against the DNA was made. TRBV12-2 is classified as a pseudogene. This CDR3 region has 15 residues. CDR3 sequence: CASHRLGLAMDTQYF. Here the CDR3 DNA reads TGTGCAAGTCACCGTCTGGGACTAGCGATGGATACGCAGTATTTT.

Only one count was recorded for this clone. V and J are TRBV28 and TRBJ2-7; 15 nucleotides agree with TRBD2. J was trimmed by 6 bases and V by 8 bases; bases with no gene match: 5. The CDR3 is made up of 14 amino acids. CDR1 is MDHEN and CDR2 is SYDVKM in the germline V gene. The CDR3 sequence: CASWTSGRAGEQYF. The CDR3 DNA is TGTGCCAGCTGGACTAGCGGGAGGGCCGGCGAGCAGTACTTC. The full variable domain, its missing parts supplied by reference TRBV28 and TRBJ2-7, is DVKVTQSSRYLVKRTGEKVFLECVQDMDHENMFWYRQDPGLGLRLIYFSYDVKMKEKGDIPEGYSVSREKKERFSLILESASTNQTSMYLCASWTSGRAGEQYFGPGTRLTVT.

This chain's CDR3 is CASSPVAGVVDEQYF. CDR3 in DNA: TGTGCCAGCAGCCCGGTAGCGGGAGTGGTCGACGAGCAGTACTTC. V gene TRBV7-9 combines with J gene TRBJ2-7; 9 positions agree with TRBD2. The CDR3 is 15 amino acids. Germline CDR1 reads SEHNR; CDR2 reads FQNEAQ (reference sequence). With V trimmed by 5 bases and J by 5 bases, 10 bases remained unmatched.

The chain couples TRBV4-1 to TRBJ1-3; unclear D gene. This CDR3 has 15 amino acids. CDR1 is MGHRA and CDR2 is YSYEKL in the germline V gene. V was clipped by 1 base and J by 3 bases, with 10 bases between them. This chain's CDR3 is CASSQAQTGGNTIYF. The DNA of the CDR3 is TGCGCCAGCAGCCAAGCCCAGACGGGTGGAAACACCATATATTTT.

The CDR3 DNA reads TGTGCCAGCCTCACTAGGCAGGGTCGGTATTTT. This encodes CASLTRQGRYF. The gene calls are TRBV28 and TRBJ2-3; D may correspond to TRBD1 or TRBD2 (5 bases each). The germline CDR1 and CDR2 sequences are MDHEN and SYDVKM. Between the trimmed V and J ends, which lost 8 bases and 14 bases, there was a span of 17 bases. This CDR3 has 11 amino acids.

This chain uses TRBV21-1 with TRBJ2-7; TRBD1, as called in the table, went unchecked against the DNA. TRBV21-1 counts as a pseudogene. The CDR3 has 15 residues. The CDR3 DNA is TGTGCCAGCAGCATCGGGGACAGGGGGTCCTACGAGCAGTACTTC. Translating it yields CASSIGDRGSYEQYF.

This chain connects TRBV4-1 to TRBJ2-7; 8 positions agree with TRBD2. Germline V gene lookup returns CDR1 MGHRA and CDR2 YSYEKL. The CDR3 consists of 15 residues. Trimming took 1 base from V and 5 from J; bases not matched to a gene: 7. For the CDR3, the DNA is TGCGCCAGCAGCCAAGTTGGGGCGACTAGCGACGAGCAGTACTTC. Protein product: CASSQVGATSDEQYF.

V is TRBV19 and J is TRBJ2-2, with D perhaps matching TRBD2 (5 bases). This CDR3 is built from 13 residues. The germline V gene has CDR1 LNHDA and CDR2 SQIVND (reference sequence). The germline V and J ends were trimmed by 6 bases and 2 bases, with 7 bases remaining between them. The CDR3 DNA follows: TGTGCCAGTAGAGGACTCAACACCGGGGAGCTGTTTTTT. Amino acids: CASRGLNTGELFF.